This T cell receptor beta chain emerged from a study of T cells in women clearing cervical HPV infection. This CDR3 has 14 amino acids. V was clipped by 7 bases and J by 2 bases, with 15 bases between them. Per germline, CDR1 DFQATT and CDR2 SNEGSKA (reference sequence). Some clones are missing from TCRdb's copy, which holds only in-frame ones; the method was immunoSEQ multiplex PCR. Its table lists approximately 38,000 clones. A word on this clone: With the read ending 3 residues before the CDR3 end, the germline J gene is used to fill in that end.

This chain links TRBV20-1 with TRBJ1-5, with D uncertain. Sequenced sample: blood buffy coat. The sequence derives from a woman aged 18 to 75 with a cervical HPV16 infection that either progressed to CIN3+ or cleared (not recorded which). This CDR3 is CSVPGNSGNQPQHF. The DNA read from the CDR3 is TGCAGTGTTCCGGGGAACTCTGGCAATCAGCCC.